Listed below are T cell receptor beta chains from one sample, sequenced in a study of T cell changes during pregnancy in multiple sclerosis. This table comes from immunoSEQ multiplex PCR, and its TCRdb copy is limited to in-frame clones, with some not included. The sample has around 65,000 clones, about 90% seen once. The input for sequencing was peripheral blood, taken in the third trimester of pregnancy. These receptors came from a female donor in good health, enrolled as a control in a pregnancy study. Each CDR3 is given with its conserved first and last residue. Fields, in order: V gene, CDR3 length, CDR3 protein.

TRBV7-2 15 CASSRGQGASYGYTF
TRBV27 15 CASSQDRGRTYEQYF
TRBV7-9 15 CASSLVGSSGNTIYF
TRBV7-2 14 CASLGEGIFHGYTF
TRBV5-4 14 CASSLQGSRTEAFF
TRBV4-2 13 CASSREAGNTIYF
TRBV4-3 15 CASSQERGFTGELFF
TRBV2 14 CASSSGQSNYGYTF
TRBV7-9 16 CASSLATGQGTGELFF
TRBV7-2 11 CASRTGSEQYF
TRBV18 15 CASSPIGQGAWGYTF
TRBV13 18 CASSLEPYRGAPNSPLHF
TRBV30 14 CAWSPGGTGVGYTF
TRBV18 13 CASYRDSDNEQFF
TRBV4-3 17 CASSQTQGIYSGNTIYF
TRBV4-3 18 CASSQGASTFVRGGELFF
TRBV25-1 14 CASSVGGGGNIQYF
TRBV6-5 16 CASSYGIGQGATEAFF
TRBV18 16 CASSPTPGSSGNTIYF
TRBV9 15 CASSPVDRDVYGYTF
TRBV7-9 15 CASSLGRQSGNTIYF
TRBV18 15 CASSPEGQGAGGYTF
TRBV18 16 CASSPLATGRAYEQYF
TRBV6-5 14 CASSYFQGAYEQYF
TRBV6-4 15 CASSQASGGPTMQYF
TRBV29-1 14 CSVEDRGQTGELFF
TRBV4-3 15 CASSQQDRVGETQYF
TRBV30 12 CAWDSSGNTIYF
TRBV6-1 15 CASSDFRSVANEQFF
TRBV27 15 CASKTGTENTGELFF
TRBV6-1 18 CASSGTGSAQSRANVLTF
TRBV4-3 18 CASSQLLAGGASTDTQYF
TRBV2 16 CASRDPTGLIYNEQFF
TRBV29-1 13 CSVGRGSPYEQYF
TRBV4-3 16 CASSQEGQGAGSPLHF
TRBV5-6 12 CASSFGRAGEYF